The next 30 T cell receptor beta chains were all read from a single sample in a study of neurological immune-mediated disorders. Time point meaning: longitudinal time-point 2. One entry per CDR3 protein results from TCRdb running MiXCR on the 5' RACE reads. The table includes tens of thousands of distinct CDR3 sequences, approximately 6% detected once. The sequencing sample was made of PBMCs. The receptors shown here come from a woman aged 55-70 years with multiple sclerosis.

On this clonotype: A much bigger clone sits one base away, suggesting this may be a read error. The rearrangement joins TRBV7-6 to TRBJ2-4; D possibly corresponds to TRBD2 (5 bases). Looked up from germline, CDR1 is SGHVS and CDR2 is FNYEAQ. This CDR3 is built from 15 residues. CDR3 DNA: TGTGCCAGCATCTTAGTTTCAGGAGCGCGGACTGTTCAGTACTTC. Its protein product is CASILVSGARTVQYF. Filled out from reference TRBV7-6 and TRBJ2-4, the complete variable domain reads GAGVSQSPRYKVTKRGQDVALRCDPISGHVSLYWYRQALGQGPEFLTYFNYEAQQDKSGLPNDRFSAERPEGSISTLTIQRTEQRDSAMYRCASILVSGARTVQYFGAGTRLSVL.

This clonotype was picked up many times. The chain employs TRBV29-1 and TRBJ2-7, with unresolved D. Germline loops: CDR1 SQVTM, CDR2 ANQGSEA. The CDR3 is 12 amino acids. V gave up 4 bases and J gave up 5 bases, with 12 bases separating them. The CDR3 DNA reads TGCAGCGTTGTGGTAGGGAACGACGAGCAGTACTTC. The encoded protein is CSVVVGNDEQYF.

This clonotype appeared many times. The chain uses TRBV3-1 and TRBJ2-5; 8 nucleotides agree with TRBD2. V shed 1 base and J 1 base; nucleotides not matched to a gene: 2. Germline V CDR1 and CDR2: LGHDT, YNNKEL (reference sequence). CDR3 length: 15 amino acids. CDR3 nucleotides: TGTGCCAGCAGCCAAGGACTAGCGTCCCAAGAGACCCAGTACTTC. It translates to CASSQGLASQETQYF.

Many counts were recorded for this clonotype. The chain uses TRBV2 and TRBJ2-3; 7 nucleotides agree with TRBD2. V was pared by 8 bases and J by 4 bases, with 9 bases of the junction left unmatched. The germline CDR1 and CDR2 sequences are SNHLY and FYNNEI. There are 14 residues in the CDR3. The CDR3 coding sequence is TGTGCCAGCGGAATGGCTAGCGGCGCAGATACGCAGTATTTT. As protein: CASGMASGADTQYF.

This clonotype was counted many times. This chain connects TRBV15 to TRBJ2-7, with 7 bases that match TRBD1. This CDR3 contains 14 residues. Germline-derived CDR1 and CDR2 are LNHNV and YYDKDF (reference sequence). With 3 bases clipped from V and 0 bases from J, the junction kept 2 bases outside the gene matches. The CDR3 protein is CATSRTGSSYEQYF. The DNA of the CDR3 is TGTGCCACCAGCAGGACAGGGAGCTCCTACGAGCAGTACTTC.

Only one count was recorded for this clonotype. With a much larger clone just one base away, this may be a read error. This sequence joins TRBV6-5 and TRBJ2-2; the D gene is possibly TRBD1 (6 bases). Trimming pared 5 bases from V and 8 bases from J, leaving 9 bases between. Germline values: CDR1 MNHEY, CDR2 SVGAGI. This CDR3 spans 12 amino acids. The CDR3, as DNA: TGTGCCAGCAGTGACAGGTGTGGGGAGCTGTTTTTT. This sequence encodes CASSDRCGELFF.

This clonotype was detected many times. The chain has TRBV12-3 or TRBV12-4 and TRBJ1-4; D is unresolved. V shed 5 bases and J shed 8 bases, with 15 bases lying between them. The CDR3 runs 14 residues. CDR3 nucleotide sequence: TGTGCCAGCAGTCATAAGGGAGTTGGGGAAAAACTGTTTTTT. Translated: CASSHKGVGEKLFF.

This clonotype occurred many times. The chain uses TRBV7-2 and TRBJ2-5; D ambiguous. Trimming took off 1 base at V and 7 bases at J, with 13 bases between the two ends. The CDR3 runs to 14 residues. Germline CDR1 SGHTA, CDR2 FQGNSA. CDR3 sequence: CASSLDAAGRTQYF. For the CDR3, the DNA is TGTGCCAGCAGCTTAGATGCGGCCGGGCGGACCCAGTACTTC.

This clonotype appeared many times. The junction shows a germline mismatch at one end, possibly a read error. The chain links TRBV7-7 to TRBJ2-5; perhaps TRBD2 as D (5 bases). The germline gives CDR1 SSHAT, CDR2 FNYEAQ (reference sequence). CDR3 length: 15 amino acids. Here the CDR3 DNA reads TGTGCTAGCAGCTTAGGAGCAGCGGCCTTGGAGACCCAGTACTTC. Translated, it gives CASSLGAAALETQYF.

This clonotype showed up many times. The chain uses TRBV20-1 and TRBJ1-5; D ambiguous. This CDR3 is 15 amino acids long. Germline loops: CDR1 DFQATT, CDR2 SNEGSKA (reference sequence). Trimming shortened V by 4 bases and J by 0 bases, and 13 bases separated the two germline ends. For the CDR3, the DNA is TGCAGTGCTATAACTAGCACAGCTAGCAATCAGCCCCAGCATTTT. Its protein product is CSAITSTASNQPQHF.

This clonotype occurred many times. The genes are TRBV12-3 or TRBV12-4 and TRBJ1-6, with D maybe TRBD1 (5 bases). V lost 5 bases to trimming and J lost 6 bases, with 14 bases between them. CDR3 size: 15 residues. The CDR3 DNA sequence: TGTGCCAGCAGTGCTCAGGGAAATAGTAATTCACCCCTCCACTTT. It is translated as CASSAQGNSNSPLHF.

This clonotype was detected ten times or more. The chain recombines TRBV6-2 or TRBV6-3 with TRBJ2-3; 10 bases agree with TRBD2. This CDR3 comprises 14 residues. Germline V gives CDR1 MNHEY, CDR2 SVGEGT. The V gene end was trimmed by 0 bases and the J gene end by 10 bases; junction bases not matched to a gene: 4. This CDR3 is CASSYSERGGSQYF. For the CDR3, the DNA is TGTGCCAGCAGTTACTCGGAGCGGGGGGGCTCGCAGTATTTT.

This clonotype was counted many times. The chain is built from TRBV6-5 and TRBJ1-5; D is uncertain. V was pared by 0 bases and J by 3 bases, with 9 bases between. This CDR3 has 15 residues. In germline, CDR1 is MNHEY, CDR2 SVGAGI. CDR3 bases: TGTGCCAGCAGTTACTCGGGCAGCTCCAATCAGCCCCAGCATTTT. It codes for CASSYSGSSNQPQHF.

This clonotype has at least ten counts. This rearrangement joins TRBV29-1 to TRBJ1-3, with D maybe TRBD1 (5 bases). The CDR3 is 11 residues long. CDR1 is SQVTM, CDR2 ANQGSEA, per germline. V lost 4 bases and J lost 4, with 5 bases in between. DNA of the CDR3: TGCAGCGTTGGACAGGGAAACACCATATATTTT. As protein: CSVGQGNTIYF.

This clonotype was counted ten times or more. The chain uses TRBV5-1 and TRBJ2-1; D is possibly TRBD1 (5 bases). Per germline, CDR1 SGHRS and CDR2 YFSETQ. The CDR3 length is 14 residues. V lost 0 bases, J lost 4 bases, and 8 bases lay in between. CDR3 bases: TGCGCCAGCAGCTTGGAACAGGAGTACAATGAGCAGTTCTTC. Translating it yields CASSLEQEYNEQFF.

This clonotype was seen at least ten times. The CDR3 sequence: CSARTGQGDYGYTF. In DNA form, the CDR3 reads TGCAGTGCTAGAACCGGACAGGGGGACTATGGCTACACCTTC. The chain links TRBV20-1 to TRBJ1-2; 10 bases are a match to TRBD1. Trimming cost V 2 bases and J 3 bases; bases outside gene matches: 3. The CDR3 has 14 residues. Germline values: CDR1 DFQATT, CDR2 SNEGSKA (reference sequence).

This clonotype was detected only a few times. The CDR3 DNA is TGTGCCAGCTCACCACCGGGACAGGGCCCATATGGCTACACCTTC. Translated, it gives CASSPPGQGPYGYTF. The V call is TRBV18, the J call TRBJ1-2; the match to TRBD1 covers 9 bases. Germline loops: CDR1 KGHSH, CDR2 LQKENI. This CDR3 is built from 15 residues. Trimming removed 0 bases from V and 5 bases from J; junction bases left unmatched: 4.

This clonotype came up many times. The CDR3 here is CASSRQVNTEAFF. In nucleotides, the CDR3 is TGTGCCAGCAGCAGACAGGTAAACACTGAAGCTTTCTTT. The V gene is TRBV12-3 or TRBV12-4, the J gene TRBJ1-1; tentative D call: TRBD1 (6 bases). The CDR3 contains 13 residues. V was pared by 6 bases and J by 2 bases, with 10 bases between.

This clonotype was picked up many times. V gene TRBV5-1 combines with J gene TRBJ2-5; possibly TRBD1 for D (5 bases). Trimming pared 3 bases from V and 5 bases from J, leaving 14 bases between. The germline V gene encodes CDR1 SGHRS and CDR2 YFSETQ. The CDR3 spans 14 residues. CDR3 bases: TGCGCCAGCAGCTCGGATACCCCAGGGGAGACCCAGTACTTC. It yields the protein CASSSDTPGETQYF.

This chain joins TRBV5-5 and TRBJ1-1; no reliable D call. Germline V CDR1 and CDR2: SGHKS, YYEKEE (reference sequence). V lost 6 bases and J lost 1, with 13 bases in between. The CDR3 has 14 amino acids. The CDR3 nucleotides read TGTGCCAGCAACGTATATCCGCGGAACACTGAAGCTTTCTTT. The encoded protein is CASNVYPRNTEAFF.

In its sample, this clonotype was seen many times. The rearrangement uses TRBV14 and TRBJ1-2; D gene unclear. Trimming cost V 4 bases and J 2 bases, with 14 bases left between them. The CDR3 totals 15 residues. Per germline, CDR1 SGHDN and CDR2 FVKESK. The CDR3 loop reads CASSRQSTGNYGYTF. The CDR3 region has the DNA TGTGCCAGCAGCCGCCAATCGACGGGAAACTATGGCTACACCTTC.

Many counts were recorded for this clonotype. The CDR3, as DNA: TGCGCCAGCAGTCCGGGACAGGGGGTTGGCGAGCAGTACTTC. It codes for CASSPGQGVGEQYF. The V gene is TRBV5-1, the J gene TRBJ2-7; TRBD1 agrees at 11 bases. Germline loops: CDR1 SGHRS, CDR2 YFSETQ. The CDR3 consists of 14 residues. The junction had 7 bases not matched to a gene; V was cut back by 5 bases and J by 6 bases.

This clonotype was seen repeatedly, ten times or more. This chain links TRBV25-1 with TRBJ1-1, with D unresolved. Trimming took off 8 bases at V and 3 bases at J, with 13 bases between the two ends. Germline CDR1 MGHDK, CDR2 SYGVNS. This CDR3 region has 13 residues. CDR3 in DNA: TGTGCCAGCGGCAAAGTTTCGGACACTGAAGCTTTCTTT. This sequence encodes CASGKVSDTEAFF.

This clonotype has a count of ten or more. The chain recombines TRBV18 with TRBJ1-2; D unclear. Trimming stripped 7 bases from V and 10 bases from J, with 19 bases between. This CDR3 contains 13 residues. CDR1 is KGHSH and CDR2 is LQKENI in the germline V gene. The CDR3 nucleotides are TGTGCCAGCTACAGACAAGAGGACCGACCCTACACCTTC. The encoded protein is CASYRQEDRPYTF.

This clonotype has a count of ten or more. V and J are TRBV5-1 and TRBJ2-5; D may correspond to TRBD1 or TRBD2 (5 bases each). This CDR3 contains 15 residues. The V end was cut by 3 bases, the J end by 4 bases, with 16 bases between. Per germline, CDR1 SGHRS and CDR2 YFSETQ. For the CDR3, the DNA is TGCGCCAGCAGCTCCGGGACCCCAAGGCGAGAGACCCAGTACTTC. Translated: CASSSGTPRRETQYF.

This clonotype was counted at least ten times. V usage is TRBV4-1 and J usage is TRBJ2-1, with 9 nucleotides matching TRBD2. The CDR3 contains 15 residues. Per the germline V gene, CDR1 is MGHRA and CDR2 is YSYEKL. V was pared by 1 base and J by 8 bases, with 6 bases of the junction left unmatched. Here the CDR3 DNA reads TGCGCCAGCAGCCAAGTTGGCGGGGGGGTCTATGAGCAGTTCTTC. It specifies CASSQVGGGVYEQFF.

Ten or more counts support this clonotype. The chain has TRBV4-1 and TRBJ1-1; no clear D. The CDR3 runs 14 residues. Looked up from germline, CDR1 is MGHRA and CDR2 is YSYEKL. Deletions cut 3 bases from V and 0 bases from J, with 8 bases between. The CDR3 spells CASSQKSMNTEAFF. In DNA form, the CDR3 reads TGCGCCAGCAGCCAGAAGAGCATGAACACTGAAGCTTTCTTT.

J is TRBJ2-5 and V is TRBV3-1; D may correspond to TRBD1 or TRBD2 (7 bases each). The CDR3 length is 17 residues. Germline-derived CDR1 and CDR2 are LGHDT and YNNKEL (reference sequence). Trimming removed 4 bases at V and 4 bases at J, with 22 bases between. As DNA, the CDR3 is TGTGCCAGCAGCCTTAGACTCACAGGGGAGGGTGGAGAGACCCAGTACTTC. It yields the protein CASSLRLTGEGGETQYF.

Concerning this clonotype: A read error is possible here, since a much larger clone lies one base away. The V call is TRBV2, the J call TRBJ1-1; 9 bases match TRBD1. V lost 3 bases and J lost 4; bases outside the gene matches: 6. Germline CDR1 and CDR2: SNHLY and FYNNEI. The CDR3 spans 15 residues. CDR3 sequence: CASSEVDRGGTEAFF. CDR3 DNA: TGTGCCAGCAGTGAGGTGGACAGGGGAGGCACTGAAGCTTTCTTT.

This clonotype was seen many times. The rearrangement uses TRBV12-3 or TRBV12-4 and TRBJ1-1, with D unresolved. The CDR3 is 14 amino acids. The V and J ends lost 6 bases and 1 base respectively, with 12 bases between them. In DNA form, the CDR3 reads TGTGCCAGCAGAATACAGATCCCGAACACTGAAGCTTTCTTT. Its protein product is CASRIQIPNTEAFF.